This TCR beta chain was sequenced during a study of blood T cell repertoires in COVID-19. Study information: Material from acute and convalescent COVID-19 was sourced from the United States, Italy and Spain. PBMCs, B-cell-depleted T cells, or T cells provided the cDNA or gDNA that made up the material.

In the authors' methods: Estimated nucleated cell counts came from reference gene primer amplification. Method: immunoSEQ multiplex PCR; TCRdb's copy keeps in-frame clones and lacks some. The V and J calls and clone size were taken over from that table, and D and trimming were inferred from the DNA. The table has 280,000 or so clones, roughly 88% seen once. Germline V gene sequence: CDR1 MNHEY, CDR2 SMNVEV (reference sequence). J lost 3 bases, V lost 5 bases, and 5 bases had no gene match. The CDR3 is 14 residues long. Input material: peripheral blood. The V and J genes are TRBV27 and TRBJ2-7; TRBD1 aligns across 9 bases. This receptor was taken from a young man with active or convalescent COVID-19. The CDR3 nucleotides read TGTGCCAGCAGTAGGGACAGGGAGGTCTACGAGCAGTACTTC. This encodes CASSRDREVYEQYF.